The rows below give T cell receptor beta chains drawn from one sample of a study of blood T cells in healthy people across ages. One entry per CDR3 protein, called by TCRdb with MiXCR from the 5' RACE reads. The table lists about 970,000 distinct CDR3 sequences, just over 50% of them singletons. The specimen sequenced was blood. Every receptor here comes from a woman in her sixties or seventies in good health. The CDR3 runs from the conserved cysteine through the conserved F or W. D genes are given only for firm matches. The size of a clone is reported for some rows only, either as once, few or many, or as a class for expanded clones.

clone_size	d_call	j_call	v_call	cdr3_aa	cdr3_nt
-	-	TRBJ2-7	TRBV4-2	CASSQVVNNYEQYF	TGTGCCAGCAGCCAAGTAGTGAATAACTACGAGCAGTACTTC
-	TRBD2	TRBJ2-3	TRBV7-9	CASSTPSGSTADTQYF	TGTGCCAGCAGCACCCCTAGCGGGAGCACCGCAGATACGCAGTATTTT
-	-	TRBJ1-6	TRBV7-3	CASSLGFVGNSPLHF	TGTGCCAGCAGCCTGGGCTTCGTCGGGAATTCACCCCTCCACTTT
-	-	TRBJ1-2	TRBV6-1	CASIPPQGRYTF	TGTGCCAGCATCCCCCCCCAGGGACGCTACACCTTC
-	TRBD1	TRBJ2-5	TRBV5-1	CASSPGQVEETQYF	TGCGCCAGCAGCCCGGGACAGGTGGAAGAGACCCAGTACTTC
-	-	TRBJ1-6	TRBV20-1	CSARPAGYNSPLHF	TGCAGTGCTAGGCCGGCCGGATATAATTCACCCCTCCACTTT
once	-	TRBJ2-3	TRBV21-1	CASSKSRLLAEPTDTQYF	TGTGCCAGCAGCAAAAGCCGACTCTTAGCGGAGCCCACAGATACGCAGTATTTT
-	-	TRBJ2-6	TRBV12-3/TRBV12-4	CASSLPDSSGANVLTF	TGTGCCAGCAGTCTCCCGGACAGCTCTGGGGCCAACGTCCTGACTTTC
-	-	TRBJ1-5	TRBV4-1	CASSQDRGGARNQPQHF	TGCGCCAGCAGCCAAGATCGGGGTGGGGCGCGCAATCAGCCCCAGCATTTT
-	-	TRBJ1-5	TRBV29-1	CSVGFGERQPQHF	TGCAGCGTTGGGTTCGGTGAGCGGCAGCCCCAGCATTTT